Listed below are T cell receptor beta chains from one sample, sequenced in a study of T cells expressing NK-cell markers. No DNA is given; TCRdb re-called the 5' RACE reads and lists each CDR3 protein once. This repertoire comprises roughly 390,000 distinct CDR3 sequences; its ten largest clones make up approximately 12%. The sample consisted of blood T cells: a sorted CD56 or NKG2C T cell subset, CD4+ or CD8+ T cells, or bulk PBMC T cells (not recorded which). These receptors all stem from a woman aged 50 to 65 in good health. Each CDR3 is given with its conserved first and last residue.

CDR3aa: CASSSGLAGIAISDEQFF
j_gene: TRBJ2-1
v_gene: TRBV5-1
len: 18

CDR3aa: CASSQGGREQFF
j_gene: TRBJ2-1
v_gene: TRBV14
len: 12

CDR3aa: CSASATSGLGDTQYF
j_gene: TRBJ2-3
v_gene: TRBV20-1
len: 15

CDR3aa: CASSLSGAQTEAFF
j_gene: TRBJ1-1
v_gene: TRBV12-3/TRBV12-4
len: 14

CDR3aa: CASRRLAEADTQYF
j_gene: TRBJ2-3
v_gene: TRBV12-3/TRBV12-4
len: 14

CDR3aa: CASSLEAALAYEQYF
j_gene: TRBJ2-7
v_gene: TRBV5-1
len: 15

CDR3aa: CSAPRAGGGATGELFF
j_gene: TRBJ2-2
v_gene: TRBV20-1
len: 16

CDR3aa: CASGLVLRTGANEQYF
j_gene: TRBJ2-7
v_gene: TRBV12-5
len: 16

CDR3aa: CASSPWASGRNEQFF
j_gene: TRBJ2-1
v_gene: TRBV9
len: 15

CDR3aa: CAWRARGTGELFF
j_gene: TRBJ2-2
v_gene: TRBV30
len: 13

CDR3aa: CATSDPSGPEPFEAFF
j_gene: TRBJ1-1
v_gene: TRBV24-1
len: 16

CDR3aa: CASSQHVGLQETQYF
j_gene: TRBJ2-5
v_gene: TRBV4-1
len: 15

CDR3aa: CASSPTTGIGSPLHF
j_gene: TRBJ1-6
v_gene: TRBV6-6
len: 15

CDR3aa: CSVGGRIGGELFF
j_gene: TRBJ2-2
v_gene: TRBV29-1
len: 13

CDR3aa: CASSFLAGRAGELFF
j_gene: TRBJ2-2
v_gene: TRBV27
len: 15

CDR3aa: CASRPITGADTEAFF
j_gene: TRBJ1-1
v_gene: TRBV12-3/TRBV12-4
len: 15

CDR3aa: CASSEAGREQFF
j_gene: TRBJ2-1
v_gene: TRBV6-1
len: 12

CDR3aa: CASSEAGGYQETQYF
j_gene: TRBJ2-5
v_gene: TRBV6-5
len: 15

CDR3aa: CATSPDSHQPQHF
j_gene: TRBJ1-5
v_gene: TRBV15
len: 13

CDR3aa: CASSPLGREEAYEQYF
j_gene: TRBJ2-7
v_gene: TRBV14
len: 16

CDR3aa: CATSREGPNYGYTF
j_gene: TRBJ1-2
v_gene: TRBV15
len: 14

CDR3aa: CASSSVLREATQYF
j_gene: TRBJ2-3
v_gene: TRBV12-3/TRBV12-4
len: 14

CDR3aa: CSASYILAGTDTQYF
j_gene: TRBJ2-3
v_gene: TRBV20-1
len: 15

CDR3aa: CASSLYGTGANTGELFF
j_gene: TRBJ2-2
v_gene: TRBV28
len: 17